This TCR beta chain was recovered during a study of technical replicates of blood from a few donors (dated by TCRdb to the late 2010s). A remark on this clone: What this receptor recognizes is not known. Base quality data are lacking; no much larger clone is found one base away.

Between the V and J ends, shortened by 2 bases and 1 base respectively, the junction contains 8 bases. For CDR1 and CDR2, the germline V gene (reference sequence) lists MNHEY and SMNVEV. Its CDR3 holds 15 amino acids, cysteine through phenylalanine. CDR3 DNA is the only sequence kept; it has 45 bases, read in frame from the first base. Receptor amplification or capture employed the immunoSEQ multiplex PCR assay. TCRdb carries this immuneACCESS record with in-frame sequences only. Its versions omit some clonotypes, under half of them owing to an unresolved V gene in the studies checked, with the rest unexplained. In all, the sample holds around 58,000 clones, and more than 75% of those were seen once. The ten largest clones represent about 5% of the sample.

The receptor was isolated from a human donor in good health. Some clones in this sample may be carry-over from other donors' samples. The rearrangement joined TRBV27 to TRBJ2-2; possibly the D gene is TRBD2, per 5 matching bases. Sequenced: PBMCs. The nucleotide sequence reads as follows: TGTGCCAGCAGTTTAAACGGGGTGAACACCGGGGAGCTGTTTTTT. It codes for CASSLNGVNTGELFF.